This T cell receptor beta chain was sequenced in a study of Graves' ophthalmopathy and Graves' hyperthyroidism. This clonotype was found many times. Germline CDR1 is LGHDT and CDR2 is YNNKEL (reference sequence). CDR3 length: 14 amino acids. The J segment lost 2 bases and the V segment lost 5 bases, leaving 5 bases of the junction unmatched. Amplified material comprised TCR beta CDR3 regions derived from RNA transcripts. HTBI primers were used in a first-round RT-PCR, which preceded a second-round multiplex PCR. Each CDR3 protein is one row after TCRdb ran MiXCR on the multiplex PCR reads. The sample has about 620,000 distinct CDR3 sequences; 20% to 25% are singletons.

This sequence originates from a woman between 18 and 29 years old with stable Graves' hyperthyroidism. Some clones in this sample may be carry-over from other donors' samples. The source material was peripheral blood. The chain has TRBV3-1 and TRBJ2-5; 7 nucleotides agree with TRBD2. The CDR3 DNA reads as TGTGCCAGCAGCAATAGCGGGCAGCAAGAGACCCAGTACTTC. This gives the protein CASSNSGQQETQYF.